The next 5 T cell receptor beta chains were all read from a single sample in a study of blood T cell repertoires in COVID-19. Clones were read by immunoSEQ multiplex PCR, and TCRdb kept only the in-frame ones, dropping some. The table has around 90,000 clones, around 94% seen once. Specimen: peripheral blood. These TCRs come from a woman aged 60-75 years with active COVID-19.

The gene calls are TRBV7-9 and TRBJ2-3; TRBD1 might be the D (5 bases). Germline V gene lookup returns CDR1 SEHNR and CDR2 FQNEAQ (reference sequence). The CDR3 is made up of 14 amino acids. The V and J ends lost 5 bases and 6 bases respectively, with 15 bases between them. CDR3 nucleotides: TGTGCCAGCAGCCTAGGACATCCCAAGGATACGCAGTATTTT. Amino acids: CASSLGHPKDTQYF.

V usage is TRBV5-1 and J usage is TRBJ2-7; a weak D match, TRBD2 (6 bases). The V and J ends lost 7 bases and 4 bases respectively, with 15 bases between them. The CDR3 sequence is 13 residues long. Germline loops: CDR1 SGHRS, CDR2 YFSETQ. CDR3 nucleotides: TGCGCCAGCGCCAGTCCGGGGGTTTACGAGCAGTACTTC. Translating gives CASASPGVYEQYF.

The gene calls are TRBV6-1 and TRBJ1-2; 7 bases fit TRBD1. J gave up 12 bases and V 2 bases, and 12 bases lay outside the gene matches. Germline assignment: CDR1 MNHNS and CDR2 SASEGT. The CDR3 extends over 14 amino acids. CDR3 protein: CASSELAGQASNTF. The DNA for the CDR3 is TGTGCCAGCAGTGAACTAGCAGGACAGGCCTCCAACACCTTC.

The chain combines TRBV2 with TRBJ2-6; D possibly corresponds to TRBD1 (5 bases). Germline-derived CDR1 and CDR2 are SNHLY and FYNNEI. Trimming cost V 7 bases and J 0 bases, with 10 bases left between them. CDR3 size: 15 residues. The CDR3 protein is CASTTDSSGANVLTF. Written as DNA, the CDR3 is TGTGCCAGCACAACAGACAGCTCTGGGGCCAACGTCCTGACTTTC.

This clone was recorded a few times. The chain carries TRBV12-3 or TRBV12-4 and TRBJ1-3, with no clear D. V lost 6 bases and J 4 bases, leaving 7 bases between the germline ends. The CDR3 is 12 amino acids. CDR3 loop: CASSPQGNTIYF. CDR3 DNA: TGTGCCAGCAGCCCGCAGGGAAACACCATATATTTT.